This T cell receptor beta chain comes out of a study of T cells after yellow fever vaccination. General study points: Bulk-population clonotypes that are abundant could appear as contaminants in FACS-sorted repertoires. Among primary-vaccination clones, most reappeared after the booster, at about 95% for CD4 and around 90% for CD8. Although the secondary response was weaker, it peaked faster, at day 5 versus 15.

UMIs and a universal primer site were added when TCR cDNA was made by 5'RACE template switching. In TCRdb, the 5' RACE reads were re-called with MiXCR into one record per CDR3 protein. This sample carries under 400,000 distinct CDR3 sequences, about an eighth of them seen once, and the ten largest clones take 2.5% to 3.5%. Note on this clonotype: The antigen is unknown.

Unmatched junction bases numbered 8, after V lost 0 bases and J lost 5 bases. Germline loops: CDR1 SGHTA, CDR2 FQGNSA. This CDR3 comprises 16 residues. The chain uses TRBV7-2 and TRBJ2-5; 8 bases align to TRBD2. This specimen was CD4+ T cells sorted from PBMCs, taken 15 days after the yellow fever booster vaccination. The receptor was isolated from a man between 18 and 35 years old who received the YFV17D yellow fever vaccine. The CDR3, as DNA: TGTGCCAGCAGCTTAGCGCGAGCGGGGGCGGGGGAGACCCAGTACTTC. This gives the protein CASSLARAGAGETQYF.